The 8 T cell receptor beta chains listed next were all sequenced from one sample in a study of cytomegalovirus exposure and HLA in healthy donors. In the PCR, 60 Vbeta and 13 Jbeta primers were used. Sequencing was performed with immunoSEQ multiplex PCR; in TCRdb, only in-frame clones are kept and a portion is missing. The data hold over 100,000 clones, with 63% observed a single time. The sequencing sample was made of PBMCs. Source of these receptors: a man aged 40-55 years in good health and CMV-seropositive.

This clone was counted at least ten times. The chain employs TRBV4-2 and TRBJ2-3; 10 positions match TRBD2. Germline V gives CDR1 LGHNA, CDR2 YNFKEQ. V was pared by 0 bases and J by 3 bases, with 9 bases of the junction left unmatched. This CDR3 spans 18 amino acids. CDR3: CASSQELASGGLTDTQYF. CDR3 coding DNA: TGTGCCAGCAGCCAAGAGTTGGCTAGCGGGGGCTTAACAGATACGCAGTATTTT.

The chain employs TRBV9 and TRBJ1-3; D not resolved. The V end was cut by 2 bases, the J end by 3 bases, with 6 bases between. The germline CDR1 and CDR2 sequences are SGDLS and YYNGEE. This CDR3 has 13 residues. The CDR3 reads CASSVQLGNTIYF. CDR3 in DNA: TGTGCCAGCAGCGTCCAACTTGGAAACACCATATATTTT.

The V call is TRBV9, the J call TRBJ1-2, with 8 bases identical to TRBD1. J lost 8 bases, V lost 4 bases, and 7 bases had no gene match. CDR1 is SGDLS and CDR2 is YYNGEE in the germline V gene. The CDR3 is made up of 13 amino acids. The CDR3, as DNA: TGTGCCAGCAGCTTAGGACAGGGTCGAGGCTACACCTTC. It translates to CASSLGQGRGYTF.

This clone was observed a few times. The V call is TRBV19, the J call TRBJ2-1; D possibly corresponds to TRBD1 (5 bases). V lost 5 bases, J lost 0 bases, and 20 bases lay in between. CDR1 LNHDA and CDR2 SQIVND come from the germline V gene (reference sequence). There are 18 residues in the CDR3. CDR3 region: CASSVTWTRSGSYNEQFF. The CDR3 region has the DNA TGTGCCAGTAGTGTTACGTGGACAAGGTCGGGCTCCTACAATGAGCAGTTCTTC.

Here the CDR3 reads CASSELSDSNQPQHF. The CDR3 region has the DNA TGTGCCAGCAGTGAATTGTCAGATAGCAATCAGCCCCAGCATTTT. V usage is TRBV6-1 and J usage is TRBJ1-5; D is uncertain. This CDR3 spans 15 amino acids. Trimming stripped 2 bases from V and 0 bases from J, with 8 bases between. Germline V CDR1 and CDR2: MNHNS, SASEGT.

The chain is built from TRBV10-3 and TRBJ2-1; 7 bases are a match to TRBD2. The length of the CDR3 is 17 residues. J was trimmed by 5 bases and V by 6 bases; bases with no gene match: 16. CDR1 and CDR2 (germline): ENHRY, SYGVKD. This CDR3 reads CAIRAGSGRSGDNEQFF. CDR3 DNA sequence: TGTGCCATCAGAGCGGGATCCGGTCGAAGCGGGGACAATGAGCAGTTCTTC.

This chain links TRBV18 with TRBJ2-1; TRBD2 matches at 8 bases. This CDR3 has 16 residues. Germline V gene sequence: CDR1 KGHSH, CDR2 LQKENI. V shed 2 bases and J 4 bases; nucleotides not matched to a gene: 7. CDR3 sequence reads: CASSPSTGLVYNEQFF. CDR3 nucleotide sequence: TGTGCCAGCTCACCATCCACGGGACTAGTGTACAATGAGCAGTTCTTC. Complete variable domain (other parts from reference TRBV18 and TRBJ2-1): NAGVMQNPRHLVRRRGQEARLRCSPMKGHSHVYWYRQLPEEGLKFMVYLQKENIIDESGMPKERFSAEFPKEGPSILRIQQVVRGDSAAYFCASSPSTGLVYNEQFFGPGTRLTVL.

The rearrangement links TRBV28 to TRBJ1-2, with D perhaps matching TRBD1 (5 bases). The CDR3 covers 15 residues. Looked up from germline, CDR1 is MDHEN and CDR2 is SYDVKM. V was trimmed by 2 bases and J by 0 bases, leaving 10 bases between them. The CDR3 nucleotides are TGTGCCAGCAGTTTAAGGACAACTACTAACTATGGCTACACCTTC. This sequence encodes CASSLRTTTNYGYTF.